A single sample gave rise to the 20 T cell receptor beta chains below, sequenced in a study of blood T cells in healthy people across ages. Through a sample-barcoded 5' primer and a J-beta primer mix, a second PCR was run for roughly 6 to 12 cycles. TCRdb recomputed calls from the 5' RACE reads with MiXCR, one row per CDR3 protein. Among hundreds of thousands of distinct CDR3 sequences listed, about half were seen once. Source material: blood. The origin of the receptors is a woman aged 55-70 years in good health.

The CDR3 DNA reads as TGCGCCAGCACTTTCCGACAGAGCTCCTACAATGAGCAGTTCTTC. Its protein is CASTFRQSSYNEQFF. The chain employs TRBV5-1 and TRBJ2-1; D perhaps matches TRBD1 (5 bases). V dropped 6 bases and J dropped 0 bases, with 13 bases sitting between them. Germline V lookup: CDR1 SGHRS, CDR2 YFSETQ. The CDR3 has 15 residues. Filled out from reference TRBV5-1 and TRBJ2-1, the complete variable domain reads KAGVTQTPRYLIKTRGQQVTLSCSPISGHRSVSWYQQTPGQGLQFLFEYFSETQRNKGNFPGRFSGRQFSNSRSEMNVSTLELGDSALYLCASTFRQSSYNEQFFGPGTRLTVL.

CDR3: CASRRAVYNEQFF. For the CDR3, the DNA is TGTGCCAGCAGGAGGGCGGTGTACAATGAGCAGTTCTTC. V is TRBV28 and J is TRBJ2-1; tentatively, D is TRBD2 (5 bases). Trimming cost V 6 bases and J 4 bases, with 10 bases left between them. CDR1 and CDR2 from the germline V gene are MDHEN and SYDVKM. The CDR3 has 13 residues. The full variable domain, in which reference TRBV28 and TRBJ2-1 provide the parts outside the CDR3, is DVKVTQSSRYLVKRTGEKVFLECVQDMDHENMFWYRQDPGLGLRLIYFSYDVKMKEKGDIPEGYSVSREKKERFSLILESASTNQTSMYLCASRRAVYNEQFFGPGTRLTVL.

This clonotype has only a few counts. This chain joins TRBV28 and TRBJ2-5; D might be TRBD2 (7 bases). The ends were cut back, 11 bases at V and 3 bases at J, with 16 bases in the middle. The V gene's germline CDR1 is MDHEN and CDR2 SYDVKM. The CDR3 loop spans 13 amino acids. The CDR3 loop is CASRGGGKETQYF. CDR3 in DNA: TGTGCCTCTCGAGGGGGGGGTAAAGAGACCCAGTACTTC.

This chain connects TRBV6-2 or TRBV6-3 to TRBJ2-1, with D unresolved. Germline V gene data show CDR1 as MNHEY and CDR2 as SVGEGT. V lost 0 bases and J 5 bases, leaving 8 bases between the germline ends. The CDR3 is made up of 14 amino acids. The CDR3 here is CASSYSPKNNEQFF. CDR3 nucleotide sequence: TGTGCCAGCAGTTACTCGCCGAAAAACAATGAGCAGTTCTTC.

This clonotype came up a few times. CDR3 in DNA: TGTGCCAGCAGCGGTGGCGGATGGACTGAGACCCAGTACTTC. Translation gives CASSGGGWTETQYF. The V gene is TRBV9, the J gene TRBJ2-5, with D possibly matching TRBD2 (5 bases). Germline V CDR1 and CDR2: SGDLS, YYNGEE. This CDR3 spans 14 amino acids. Deletions cut 3 bases from V and 5 bases from J, with 14 bases between.

The chain couples TRBV3-1 to TRBJ2-7; TRBD1 matches 7 bases. Germline V gene lookup returns CDR1 LGHDT and CDR2 YNNKEL (reference sequence). The CDR3 extends over 14 amino acids. After removal of 1 base from V and 5 bases from J, the junction contained 5 bases not matched to a gene. CDR3 in amino acids: CASSQVRQGHEQYF. As DNA, the CDR3 is TGTGCCAGCAGCCAAGTGAGACAGGGTCACGAGCAGTACTTC.

The sample holds a few counts of this clonotype. The rearrangement links TRBV11-2 to TRBJ2-1, with TRBD2 identical over 8 bases. Germline-derived CDR1 and CDR2 are SGHAT and FQNNGV. The CDR3 sequence is 15 residues long. Unmatched junction bases numbered 9, after V lost 2 bases and J lost 9 bases. CDR3 region: CASSLLREEWIEQFF. The CDR3 region has the DNA TGTGCCAGCAGCTTATTGCGGGAGGAGTGGATTGAGCAGTTCTTC.

This clonotype was seen a few times. The chain has TRBV14 and TRBJ2-3; 9 bases align to TRBD2. V was clipped by 4 bases and J by 0 bases; unmatched bases: 14. The length of the CDR3 is 19 residues. From germline, CDR1 is SGHDN and CDR2 FVKESK. The DNA of the CDR3 is TGTGCCAGCAGCCGAATCCAGCGGGAGGATTACACTAGCACAGATACGCAGTATTTT. This translates into CASSRIQREDYTSTDTQYF.

The gene calls are TRBV9 and TRBJ2-1; D is perhaps TRBD1 or TRBD2 (5 bases each). CDR3 length: 13 amino acids. Trimming pared 3 bases from V and 10 bases from J, leaving 14 bases between. CDR1 and CDR2 from the germline V gene are SGDLS and YYNGEE. The CDR3 reads CASSARDWGEQFF. The CDR3 nucleotides are TGTGCCAGCAGCGCACGAGATTGGGGGGAGCAGTTCTTC.

The gene calls are TRBV20-1 and TRBJ2-6, with D possibly being TRBD1 (6 bases). Germline V lookup: CDR1 DFQATT, CDR2 SNEGSKA (reference sequence). This CDR3 has 20 amino acids. Between the trimmed V and J ends, which lost 1 base and 0 bases, there was a span of 22 bases. CDR3 in amino acids: CSARARGQGSLHSGANVLTF. The CDR3 coding sequence is TGCAGTGCTAGAGCTCGGGGCCAGGGGTCCCTCCACTCTGGGGCCAACGTCCTGACTTTC.

This clonotype was recorded at least ten times. The chain uses TRBV20-1 and TRBJ2-5; D gene ambiguous. The germline gives CDR1 DFQATT, CDR2 SNEGSKA (reference sequence). The CDR3 sequence is 12 residues long. V was shortened by 6 bases and J by 6 bases, with 14 bases between the two germline ends. The CDR3 DNA reads as TGCAGTGCCCGACCCCTGGAGCAGACCCAGTACTTC. This gives the protein CSARPLEQTQYF.

This clonotype was seen only once. The V call is TRBV28, the J call TRBJ2-7, with TRBD2 as a possible D gene (5 bases). The CDR3 extends over 17 amino acids. Deletions cut 1 base from V and 1 base from J, with 17 bases between. The germline gives CDR1 MDHEN, CDR2 SYDVKM. CDR3 in amino acids: CASSLYRSGSSSYEQYF. In nucleotides, the CDR3 is TGTGCCAGCAGTTTATACCGCAGCGGCAGTTCTTCCTACGAGCAGTACTTC. The entire variable domain, with the rest obtained from reference TRBV28 and TRBJ2-7, is as follows: DVKVTQSSRYLVKRTGEKVFLECVQDMDHENMFWYRQDPGLGLRLIYFSYDVKMKEKGDIPEGYSVSREKKERFSLILESASTNQTSMYLCASSLYRSGSSSYEQYFGPGTRLTVT.

The chain has TRBV28 and TRBJ2-7; D is unresolved. The CDR3 has 17 residues. CDR1 MDHEN and CDR2 SYDVKM come from the germline V gene. V was clipped by 6 bases and J by 3 bases, with 24 bases between them. The DNA for the CDR3 is TGTGCCAGCAGCGATAGGGATTATAAAAAACCCCACTACGAGCAGTACTTC. Its translation is CASSDRDYKKPHYEQYF.

The chain has TRBV5-6 and TRBJ2-1; 7 bases map to TRBD1. The J call may be mistaken, given a closer DNA end match to TRBJ2-7. CDR1 and CDR2 from the germline V gene are SGHDT and YYEEEE. The CDR3 has 15 residues. The DNA for the CDR3 is TGTGCCAGCAGCTCCCTCGACAGGGATTACAATGAGCAGTACTTC. Protein product: CASSSLDRDYNEQYF.

This rearrangement joins TRBV7-3 to TRBJ2-1; 7 positions agree with TRBD2. V lost 5 bases, J lost 6 bases, and 10 bases stayed unmatched. The length of the CDR3 is 15 residues. From germline, CDR1 is SGHTA and CDR2 FQGTGA. CDR3 loop: CASSNRTSWVNEQFF. The CDR3 DNA reads as TGTGCCAGCAGCAACCGGACTAGTTGGGTCAATGAGCAGTTCTTC.

The CDR3 sequence is CASSQVVPSGPGNEQFF. The CDR3 nucleotides read TGCGCCAGCAGCCAAGTTGTCCCTAGCGGGCCAGGCAATGAGCAGTTCTTC. This chain connects TRBV4-1 to TRBJ2-1; TRBD2 agrees at 8 bases. The CDR3 runs to 17 residues. V lost 1 base, J lost 6 bases, and 11 bases stayed unmatched. Germline values: CDR1 MGHRA, CDR2 YSYEKL.

There are a few counts of this clonotype. The chain recombines TRBV27 with TRBJ2-7, with D possibly being TRBD2 (6 bases). Germline CDR1 MNHEY, CDR2 SMNVEV (reference sequence). The CDR3 runs to 15 residues. Trimming cost V 5 bases and J 5 bases, with 19 bases left between them. The CDR3 region is CASSPRLVLRHEQYF. The DNA of the CDR3 is TGTGCCAGCAGTCCAAGACTAGTCTTAAGACACGAGCAGTACTTC.

The chain joins TRBV29-1 to TRBJ2-1, with 9 bases that match TRBD2. The germline gives CDR1 SQVTM, CDR2 ANQGSEA. This CDR3 comprises 12 residues. V lost 8 bases and J lost 6; bases outside the gene matches: 5. CDR3 nucleotide sequence: TGCAGCATCGGACTAGCGCGCAATGAGCAGTTCTTC. Its protein product is CSIGLARNEQFF.

This clonotype was observed a few times. The V and J genes are TRBV29-1 and TRBJ2-2, with 9 bases aligning to TRBD1. Germline CDR1 and CDR2: SQVTM and ANQGSEA. This CDR3 comprises 13 residues. V lost 6 bases, J lost 8 bases, and 7 bases stayed unmatched. CDR3 protein: CSVPAQGAGELFF. CDR3 sequence (DNA): TGCAGCGTACCTGCACAGGGGGCTGGGGAGCTGTTTTTT.

The sample holds a few counts of this clonotype. V gene TRBV4-1 combines with J gene TRBJ2-6; TRBD1 aligns across 10 bases. The CDR3 consists of 16 residues. The V gene end was trimmed by 6 bases and the J gene end by 4 bases; junction bases not matched to a gene: 6. CDR1 is MGHRA, CDR2 YSYEKL, per germline. CDR3 sequence (DNA): TGCGCCAGCAGTAGGACAGGGGGGAACGGGGCCAACGTCCTGACTTTC. This encodes CASSRTGGNGANVLTF.